The rows below give T cell receptor beta chains drawn from one sample of a study of lung T cells in sarcoidosis with Löfgren's syndrome. TCRdb redid the calling of the reads with MiXCR, one entry per CDR3 protein. The sample lists 60,000 to 65,000 distinct CDR3 sequences, 21% occurring once. The specimen was CD4+ T cells from PBMCs. The receptors stem from a human donor with sarcoidosis (Löfgren's syndrome or another form), or a control subject (not recorded which). The CDR3 runs from the conserved cysteine through the conserved F or W. Each record gives: V gene, clone size, D gene, J gene, CDR3 protein, CDR3 DNA. A D gene is named only where the DNA matches it firmly. Not all rows give a size; the values are once, few, many and, for expanded clones, a class.

TRBV18	NA	NA	TRBJ1-2	CASSPLEEAYGYTF	TGTGCCAGCTCACCATTGGAGGAAGCCTATGGCTACACCTTC
TRBV28	many	NA	TRBJ2-5	CASSGRGKWETQYF	TGTGCCAGCAGCGGAAGGGGAAAATGGGAGACCCAGTACTTC
TRBV20-1	many	TRBD2	TRBJ2-3	CSALGLAGGADTQYF	TGCAGTGCCCTTGGACTAGCGGGAGGAGCAGATACGCAGTATTTT
TRBV28	many	NA	TRBJ1-1	CASSPQTGHTEAFF	TGTGCCAGCAGCCCTCAAACAGGGCACACTGAAGCTTTCTTT
TRBV6-1	many	NA	TRBJ1-1	CATIRGGRVKAFF	TGTGCCACCATCCGCGGCGGGCGAGTAAAAGCTTTCTTT
TRBV28	NA	TRBD1	TRBJ2-5	CASGFVDRGRETQYF	TGTGCCAGCGGCTTTGTTGACAGGGGGCGAGAGACCCAGTACTTC
TRBV2	few	NA	TRBJ1-4	CASSEAGQGKLFF	TGTGCCAGCAGTGAAGCAGGGCAGGGAAAACTGTTTTTT
TRBV6-1	NA	TRBD1	TRBJ1-1	CAISTQGAGTEAFF	TGTGCCATCAGTACGCAGGGGGCTGGGACTGAAGCTTTCTTT
TRBV6-6	many	NA	TRBJ1-2	CASSYSGGRGYGYTF	TGTGCCAGCAGTTACTCGGGGGGGCGCGGCTATGGCTACACCTTC
TRBV5-1	few	TRBD2	TRBJ2-2	CASSFRGRDTGELFF	TGCGCCAGCAGCTTTCGAGGGAGGGACACCGGGGAGCTGTTTTTT
TRBV28	many	NA	TRBJ1-5	CASGQLNQPQHF	TGTGCCAGCGGACAGCTTAATCAGCCCCAGCATTTT
TRBV7-9	many	NA	TRBJ1-5	CASSPPGSRLMPQHF	TGTGCCAGCAGCCCCCCGGGTTCCCGGTTGATGCCCCAGCATTTT
TRBV20-1	medium-sized	NA	TRBJ1-1	CSAREWGGNTEAFF	TGCAGTGCTAGAGAATGGGGTGGGAACACTGAAGCTTTCTTT
TRBV11-3	many	NA	TRBJ2-7	CASSSRYGEQYF	TGTGCCAGCAGCTCTCGATACGGAGAGCAGTACTTC
TRBV7-9	many	TRBD1	TRBJ2-5	CASSPTGDSETQYF	TGTGCCAGCAGCCCGACAGGGGACTCAGAGACCCAGTACTTC
TRBV29-1	few	NA	TRBJ2-3	CSVERDSTDTQYF	TGCAGCGTTGAACGGGATAGCACAGATACGCAGTATTTT
TRBV6-2/TRBV6-3	many	NA	TRBJ2-7	CASSYIGTPYEQYF	TGTGCCAGCAGTTACATCGGGACACCTTACGAGCAGTACTTC